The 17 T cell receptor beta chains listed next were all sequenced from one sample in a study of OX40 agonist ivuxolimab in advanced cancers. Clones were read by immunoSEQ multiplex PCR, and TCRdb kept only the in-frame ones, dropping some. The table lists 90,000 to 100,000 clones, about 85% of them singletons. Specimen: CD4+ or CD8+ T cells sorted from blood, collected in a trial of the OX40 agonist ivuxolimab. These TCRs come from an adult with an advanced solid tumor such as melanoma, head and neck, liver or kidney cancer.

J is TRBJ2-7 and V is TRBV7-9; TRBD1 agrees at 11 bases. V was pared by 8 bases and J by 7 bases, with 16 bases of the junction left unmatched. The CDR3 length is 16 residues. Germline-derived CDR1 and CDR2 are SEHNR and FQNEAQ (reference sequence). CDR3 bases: TGTGCCAGCGCACAATTCGGACAGGGGGCATCAGGGGAGCAGTACGTC. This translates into CASAQFGQGASGEQYV.

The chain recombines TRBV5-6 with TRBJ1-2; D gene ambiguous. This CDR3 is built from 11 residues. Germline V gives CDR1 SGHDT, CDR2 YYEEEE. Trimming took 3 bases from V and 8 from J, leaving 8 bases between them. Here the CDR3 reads CASSSRGGYTF. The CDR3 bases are TGTGCCAGCAGCTCCCGAGGAGGCTACACCTTC.

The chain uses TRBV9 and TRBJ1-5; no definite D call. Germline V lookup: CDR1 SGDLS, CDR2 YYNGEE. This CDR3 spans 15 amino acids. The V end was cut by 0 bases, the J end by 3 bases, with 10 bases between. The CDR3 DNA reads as TGTGCCAGCAGCGTAGGGAACACACCCAATCAGCCCCAGCATTTT. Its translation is CASSVGNTPNQPQHF.

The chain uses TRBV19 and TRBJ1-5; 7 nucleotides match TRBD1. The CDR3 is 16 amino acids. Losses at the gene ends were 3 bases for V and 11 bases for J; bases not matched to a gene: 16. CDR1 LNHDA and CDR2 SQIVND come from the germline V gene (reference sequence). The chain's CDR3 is CASSISGTALFETQHF. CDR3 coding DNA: TGTGCCAGTAGTATCTCCGGGACAGCCCTTTTTGAGACCCAGCATTTT.

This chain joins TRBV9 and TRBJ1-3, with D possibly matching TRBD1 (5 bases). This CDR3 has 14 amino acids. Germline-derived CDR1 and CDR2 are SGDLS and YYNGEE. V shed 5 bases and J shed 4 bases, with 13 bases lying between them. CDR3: CASSGGGDGNTIYF. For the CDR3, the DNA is TGTGCCAGCAGTGGGGGAGGGGACGGAAACACCATATATTTT.

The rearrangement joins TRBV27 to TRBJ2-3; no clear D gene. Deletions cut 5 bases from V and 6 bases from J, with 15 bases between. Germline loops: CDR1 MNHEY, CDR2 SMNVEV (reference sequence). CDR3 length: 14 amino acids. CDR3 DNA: TGTGCCAGCAGTCAGAGCCAAGTTCTCGATACGCAGTATTTT. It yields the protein CASSQSQVLDTQYF.

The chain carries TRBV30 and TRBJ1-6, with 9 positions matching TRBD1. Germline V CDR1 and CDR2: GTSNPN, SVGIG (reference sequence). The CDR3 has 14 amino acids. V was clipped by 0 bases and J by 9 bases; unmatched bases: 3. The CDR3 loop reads CAWSVQGARSPLHF. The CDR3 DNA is TGTGCCTGGAGTGTACAGGGGGCACGTTCACCCCTCCACTTT.

DNA of the CDR3: TGTGCCAGCGGATACAATGAGCAGTTCTTC. It is translated as CASGYNEQFF. The V and J genes are TRBV6-5 and TRBJ2-1; D remains ambiguous. CDR3 size: 10 residues. In germline, CDR1 is MNHEY, CDR2 SVGAGI. Trimming pared 8 bases from V and 4 bases from J, leaving 3 bases between.

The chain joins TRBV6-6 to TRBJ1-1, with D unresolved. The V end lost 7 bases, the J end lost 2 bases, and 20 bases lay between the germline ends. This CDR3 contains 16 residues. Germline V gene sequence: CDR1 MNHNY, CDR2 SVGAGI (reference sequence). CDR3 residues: CASTNLAAPENTEAFF. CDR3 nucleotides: TGTGCCAGCACCAATCTAGCAGCCCCAGAAAACACTGAAGCTTTCTTT.

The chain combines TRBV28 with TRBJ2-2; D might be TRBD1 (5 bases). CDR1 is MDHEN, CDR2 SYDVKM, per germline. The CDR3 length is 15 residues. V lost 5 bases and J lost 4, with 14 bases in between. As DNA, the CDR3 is TGTGCCAGCAGTCAGGGTGGAAGACCCACCGGGGAGCTGTTTTTT. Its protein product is CASSQGGRPTGELFF.

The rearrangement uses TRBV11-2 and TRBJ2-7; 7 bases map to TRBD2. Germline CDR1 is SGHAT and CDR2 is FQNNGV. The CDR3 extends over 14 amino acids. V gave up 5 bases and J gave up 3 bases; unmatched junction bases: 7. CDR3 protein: CASSLASGLYEQYV. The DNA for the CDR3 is TGTGCCAGCAGCCTCGCTAGCGGTCTCTACGAGCAGTACGTC.

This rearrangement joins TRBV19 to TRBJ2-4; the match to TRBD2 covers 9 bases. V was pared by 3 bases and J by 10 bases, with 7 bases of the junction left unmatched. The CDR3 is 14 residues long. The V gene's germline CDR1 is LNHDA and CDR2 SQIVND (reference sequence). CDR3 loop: CASSIGSGGRIQYF. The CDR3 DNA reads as TGTGCCAGTAGTATTGGCAGCGGGGGGAGGATTCAGTACTTC.

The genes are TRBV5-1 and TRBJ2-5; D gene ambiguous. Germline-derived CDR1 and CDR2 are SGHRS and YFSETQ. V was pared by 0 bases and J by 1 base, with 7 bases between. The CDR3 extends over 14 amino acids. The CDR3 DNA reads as TGCGCCAGCAGCTTGGATCTTACCCAAGAGACCCAGTACTTC. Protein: CASSLDLTQETQYF.

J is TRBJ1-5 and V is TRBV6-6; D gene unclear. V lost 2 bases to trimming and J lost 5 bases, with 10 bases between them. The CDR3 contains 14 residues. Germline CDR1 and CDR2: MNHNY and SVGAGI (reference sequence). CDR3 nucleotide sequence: TGTGCCAGCAGTTACGGGGTCTGGGATCAGCCCCAGCATTTT. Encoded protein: CASSYGVWDQPQHF.

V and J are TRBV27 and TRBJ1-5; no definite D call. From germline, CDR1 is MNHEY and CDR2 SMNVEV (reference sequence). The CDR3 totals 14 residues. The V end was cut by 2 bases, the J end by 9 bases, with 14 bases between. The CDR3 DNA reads TGTGCCAGCAGTTTAGAGGGCCCCATAGGGCCCCAGCATTTT. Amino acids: CASSLEGPIGPQHF.

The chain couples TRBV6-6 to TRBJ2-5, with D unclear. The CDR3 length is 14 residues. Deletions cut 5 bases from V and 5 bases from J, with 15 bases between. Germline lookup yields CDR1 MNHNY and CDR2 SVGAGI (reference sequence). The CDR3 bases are TGTGCCAGCAGTGGCCGGGCCCTGGGGGAGACCCAGTACTTC. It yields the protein CASSGRALGETQYF.

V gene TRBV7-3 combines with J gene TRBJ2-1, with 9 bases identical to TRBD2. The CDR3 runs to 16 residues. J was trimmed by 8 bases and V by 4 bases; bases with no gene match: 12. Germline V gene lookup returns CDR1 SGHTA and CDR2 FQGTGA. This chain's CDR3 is CASSSRSGSAVDEQFF. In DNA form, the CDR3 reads TGTGCCAGCAGCTCCCGTAGCGGGAGCGCCGTGGATGAGCAGTTCTTC.